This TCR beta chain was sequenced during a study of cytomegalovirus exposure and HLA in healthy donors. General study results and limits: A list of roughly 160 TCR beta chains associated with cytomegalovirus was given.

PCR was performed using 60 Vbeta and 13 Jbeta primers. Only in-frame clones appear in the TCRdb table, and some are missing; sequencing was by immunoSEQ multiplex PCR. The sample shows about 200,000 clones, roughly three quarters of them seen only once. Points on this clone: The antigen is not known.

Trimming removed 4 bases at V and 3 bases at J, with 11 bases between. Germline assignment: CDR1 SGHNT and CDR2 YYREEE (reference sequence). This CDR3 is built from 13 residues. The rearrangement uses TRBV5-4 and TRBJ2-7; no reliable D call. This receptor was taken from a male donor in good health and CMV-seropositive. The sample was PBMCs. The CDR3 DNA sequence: TGTGCCAGCAGCCCGCAAGCCGGCTACGAGCAGTACTTC. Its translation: CASSPQAGYEQYF.